Listed below are T cell receptor beta chains from one sample, sequenced in a study of cytomegalovirus exposure and HLA in healthy donors. Measured with immunoSEQ multiplex PCR; TCRdb has only the in-frame clones, and not every one. The table shows 200,000 to 300,000 clones, with 80% to 90% occurring only once. Sequencing was performed on PBMCs. These receptors all come from a man aged 18-30 years in good health and CMV-seronegative. The CDR3 runs from the conserved cysteine through the conserved F or W. D genes are given only for firm matches.

CDR3 DNA	CDR3 protein	V gene	J gene	D gene
TGTGCCACCAGCAGCTCGACAGTTTACGGCTACGAGCAGTACTTC	CATSSSTVYGYEQYF	TRBV15	TRBJ2-7	.
TGTGCCAGCAGCTTAACCTTACTCCACGAGCAGTACTTC	CASSLTLLHEQYF	TRBV7-9	TRBJ2-7	.
TGTGCCACCAGCGGGAGTGAGGTAACTTTCTTT	CATSGSEVTFF	TRBV15	TRBJ1-1	.
TGTGCCAGTAGCCCGAATCCGGGACAACTCTACAATGAGCAGTTCTTC	CASSPNPGQLYNEQFF	TRBV19	TRBJ2-1	.
TGTGCCAGCTCAGGGGGCGCGGGGGCCAACGTCCTGACTTTC	CASSGGAGANVLTF	TRBV18	TRBJ2-6	.
TGCGCCAGCAGCTTGGCGGCGGGGGATACGCAGTATTTT	CASSLAAGDTQYF	TRBV5-1	TRBJ2-3	.
TGTGCCAGCAGCTTGAATAGCGGGAGGTGGTACGAGCAGTACTTC	CASSLNSGRWYEQYF	TRBV5-4	TRBJ2-7	TRBD2
TGTGCCAGCAGTTTACTCCGACAGGGTACGGCCGAAGCTTTCTTT	CASSLLRQGTAEAFF	TRBV28	TRBJ1-1	TRBD1
TGTGCCACCGCCGGGACTAGCGGGGGGGCGGATACGCAGTATTTT	CATAGTSGGADTQYF	TRBV15	TRBJ2-3	TRBD2
TGCGCCAGCAGCACGGAGGGCCAGGGGGCTTATGAGCAGTACTTC	CASSTEGQGAYEQYF	TRBV5-1	TRBJ2-7	TRBD1
TGCGCCAGCAGCCAAGACGGCACAGATACGCAGTATTTT	CASSQDGTDTQYF	TRBV4-3	TRBJ2-3	.
TGTGCCTGGAGTGCGGGACAAAGCTCCTACAATGAGCAGTTCTTC	CAWSAGQSSYNEQFF	TRBV30	TRBJ2-1	.
TGTGCCAGCAGTCCTCCCGTGAGGACAGCTAACTATGGCTACACCTTC	CASSPPVRTANYGYTF	TRBV28	TRBJ1-2	.
TGCGCCAGCAGCTTCACGGTATCAAGTACAGATACGCAGTATTTT	CASSFTVSSTDTQYF	TRBV5-1	TRBJ2-3	.
TGCGCCAGCAGCCAGGACAGGGTGCAGTATTTT	CASSQDRVQYF	TRBV5-1	TRBJ2-3	TRBD1